Each of the 21 T cell receptor beta chains below was sequenced from the same sample in a study of glioma-infiltrating T cells. The iRepertoire nested amplicon-rescue multiplex PCR amplified TCR alpha and beta CDR3s from RNA. TCRdb reanalysed the multiplex PCR reads using MiXCR and keeps one entry per CDR3 protein. The sample gives a few hundred thousand distinct CDR3 sequences, roughly two fifths of which show up once; 12% is in the top ten. The specimen was glioma tissue, nonneoplastic brain tissue, or PBMCs (not recorded which). Receptors were obtained from a human donor with low-grade glioma or glioblastoma, undergoing nonglioma brain surgery, or in good health (not recorded which).

Concerning this clonotype: Since a much larger clone is just one base distant, this may be a read error. The chain uses TRBV28 and TRBJ1-1, with 8 positions matching TRBD1. This CDR3 comprises 16 residues. The V gene's germline CDR1 is MDHEN and CDR2 SYDVKM. Here the CDR3 reads CASSYVRGLMNTKAFF. CDR3 sequence (DNA): TGTGCCAGCAGTTACGTCAGGGGGCTAATGAACACTAAAGCTTTCTTT.

As concerns this clonotype: A read error may explain this, as a much larger clone is one base away. CDR3 sequence reads: CASSEETRYF. The CDR3, as DNA: TGTGCCAGCAGTGAAGAGACCCGGTACTTC. The chain employs TRBV2 and TRBJ2-5; D is unclear. Germline V gene lookup returns CDR1 SNHLY and CDR2 FYNNEI. CDR3 length equals 10 residues.

In the case of this clonotype: A much more abundant neighbour one base away suggests this may be a read error. This rearrangement joins TRBV28 to TRBJ2-5, with D unclear. Looked up from germline, CDR1 is MDHEN and CDR2 is SYDVKM. The CDR3 extends over 12 amino acids. The CDR3 spells CASRAGGETRYF. CDR3 in DNA: TGTGCCAGCAGAGCAGGTGGCGAGACCCGGTACTTC.

The J gene is TRBJ2-7, the V gene TRBV24-1; D is perhaps TRBD2 (5 bases). The germline CDR1 and CDR2 sequences are KGHDR and SFDVKD. V lost 1 base and J 7 bases, leaving 19 bases between the germline ends. The CDR3 length is 16 residues. The CDR3 DNA is TGTGCCACCAGTGATTTTGGGAGTATGGCCTACAATGAGCAGTACTTC. Translated, it gives CATSDFGSMAYNEQYF.

This chain uses TRBV15 with TRBJ2-1; a weak D match, TRBD2 (6 bases). V was pared by 1 base and J by 5 bases, with 6 bases between. Germline CDR1 reads LNHNV; CDR2 reads YYDKDF (reference sequence). This CDR3 has 13 residues. In DNA, the CDR3 is TGTGCCACCAGCAGAGGGGGGGACAATGAGCAGTTCTTC. This encodes CATSRGGDNEQFF.

In this sample, this clonotype turned up many times. The chain has TRBV27 and TRBJ1-4, with 8 bases that match TRBD1. After removal of 6 bases from V and 6 bases from J, the junction contained 6 bases not matched to a gene. The CDR3 totals 14 residues. Germline V gives CDR1 MNHEY, CDR2 SMNVEV (reference sequence). The chain's CDR3 is CASRTDRGYEKLFF. In nucleotides, the CDR3 is TGTGCCAGCAGGACAGACAGGGGATATGAAAAACTGTTTTTT. Based on the CDR3 plus reference TRBV27 and TRBJ1-4, the full variable domain is EAQVTQNPRYLITVTGKKLTVTCSQNMNHEYMSWYRQDPGLGLRQIYYSMNVEVTDKGDVPEGYKVSRKEKRNFPLILESPSPNQTSLYFCASRTDRGYEKLFFGSGTQLSVL.

This clonotype was detected a few times. The V gene is TRBV20-1, the J gene TRBJ2-3; no clear D. The ends were cut back, 6 bases at V and 4 bases at J, with 20 bases in the middle. CDR1 and CDR2 (germline): DFQATT, SNEGSKA (reference sequence). There are 15 residues in the CDR3. This CDR3 reads CSAPLAQLFSDTQYF. CDR3 coding DNA: TGCAGTGCCCCCCTGGCACAGTTGTTTTCAGATACGCAGTATTTT.

A few counts support this clonotype. V gene TRBV20-1 combines with J gene TRBJ2-3; 9 positions agree with TRBD1. This CDR3 has 14 amino acids. Germline lookup yields CDR1 DFQATT and CDR2 SNEGSKA (reference sequence). The trim removed 4 bases at V and 5 bases at J, leaving 7 bases unmatched. CDR3 DNA sequence: TGCAGTGCTAACTCCGGGACAGGGTTAGATACGCAGTATTTT. This codes for CSANSGTGLDTQYF.

As regards this clonotype: A much larger clone lies a single base off, so this may be a read error. This chain joins TRBV27 and TRBJ1-1; maybe TRBD1 (6 bases). This CDR3 is 16 amino acids long. Germline V gives CDR1 MNHEY, CDR2 SMNVEV (reference sequence). CDR3 region: CASSWIEVGGWTEALF. In DNA, the CDR3 is TGTGCCAGCAGTTGGATTGAGGTAGGGGGATGGACTGAAGCTTTATTT.

This clonotype came up a few times. J is TRBJ1-5 and V is TRBV15; 7 nucleotides agree with TRBD1. Germline CDR1 LNHNV, CDR2 YYDKDF (reference sequence). This CDR3 contains 20 residues. Trimming took 0 bases from V and 4 from J; bases not matched to a gene: 18. The CDR3 sequence is CATSRDRRRSDRDGNQPQHF. CDR3 DNA: TGTGCCACCAGCAGAGATCGGCGGCGTAGTGACAGGGATGGGAATCAGCCCCAGCATTTT.

This clonotype has just one count. J is TRBJ2-1 and V is TRBV24-1, with 13 bases fitting TRBD2. CDR3 size: 18 residues. With 4 bases clipped from V and 3 bases from J, the junction kept 8 bases outside the gene matches. Germline V gives CDR1 KGHDR, CDR2 SFDVKD. This CDR3 is CATSDTTGTSGNYNEQFF. The CDR3 DNA follows: TGTGCCACCAGTGACACCACCGGGACTAGCGGGAACTACAATGAGCAGTTCTTC.

This clonotype was recorded at least ten times. The chain couples TRBV28 to TRBJ2-1; TRBD2 matches 7 bases. Germline V gives CDR1 MDHEN, CDR2 SYDVKM. The J segment lost 2 bases and the V segment lost 3 bases, leaving 1 base of the junction unmatched. The CDR3 loop spans 14 amino acids. The CDR3, as DNA: TGTGCCAGCAGTTTTCGGGGGGCCTACAATGAGCAGTTCTTC. It codes for CASSFRGAYNEQFF.

The chain uses TRBV7-2 and TRBJ1-2; no clear D. The V and J ends lost 6 bases and 0 bases respectively, with 14 bases between them. CDR1 SGHTA and CDR2 FQGNSA come from the germline V gene. The CDR3 loop spans 15 amino acids. CDR3 sequence reads: CASSQSPTPNYGYTF. CDR3 DNA sequence: TGTGCCAGCAGTCAAAGTCCTACCCCTAACTATGGCTACACCTTC.

The genes are TRBV4-1 and TRBJ2-1, with D unclear. This CDR3 comprises 14 residues. CDR1 and CDR2 (germline): MGHRA, YSYEKL. V lost 0 bases and J lost 4, with 7 bases in between. CDR3 nucleotide sequence: TGCGCCAGCAGCCAAGAAGGGTTATACAATGAGCAGTTCTTC. It encodes CASSQEGLYNEQFF.

The genes are TRBV7-2 and TRBJ2-1; D is perhaps TRBD1 or TRBD2 (6 bases each). Trimming cost V 5 bases and J 6 bases, with 17 bases left between them. CDR3 length: 15 amino acids. CDR1 SGHTA and CDR2 FQGNSA come from the germline V gene. The CDR3 sequence is CASSPRGARINEQFF. The CDR3, as DNA: TGTGCCAGCAGCCCTAGGGGGGCCAGGATCAATGAGCAGTTCTTC.

As regards this clonotype: A far larger clone is one base from this, pointing to a likely read error. J is TRBJ2-3 and V is TRBV7-2, with D perhaps matching TRBD2 (5 bases). CDR3 length: 11 residues. Germline CDR1 SGHTA, CDR2 FQGNSA. CDR3 loop: CASSQADTHYF. DNA of the CDR3: TGTGCCAGCAGTCAAGCGGATACGCATTATTTT.

The chain joins TRBV10-3 to TRBJ2-1; perhaps TRBD2 as D (5 bases). Germline V lookup: CDR1 ENHRY, CDR2 SYGVKD. The length of the CDR3 is 14 residues. V was trimmed by 8 bases and J by 6 bases, leaving 17 bases between them. As DNA, the CDR3 is TGTGCCATCCTGGAGGTAGCTGGTGGCAATGAGCAGTTCTTC. The encoded protein is CAILEVAGGNEQFF.

In regard to this clonotype: The junction shows a germline mismatch at one end, possibly a read error. CDR3 amino acids: CTTSRGLAPRYNEQLF. Written as DNA, the CDR3 is TGTACCACCAGCAGAGGACTAGCCCCTAGGTACAATGAGCAGCTCTTC. The chain recombines TRBV15 with TRBJ2-1; 8 bases align to TRBD2. The CDR3 is 16 residues long. The germline CDR1 and CDR2 sequences are LNHNV and YYDKDF (reference sequence).

This clonotype was seen only once. The junction does not match germline at one end; this may be a read error. The J gene is TRBJ2-1, the V gene TRBV2; tentative D call: TRBD2 (5 bases). Germline V CDR1 and CDR2: SNHLY, FYNNEI. The CDR3 is made up of 13 amino acids. DNA of the CDR3: TGTGCCAGCGGTGAACTAGCCTACAATGAGCAGTTCTTC. Its protein is CASGELAYNEQFF.

The chain recombines TRBV20-1 with TRBJ1-1, with D uncertain. The CDR3 contains 13 residues. Between the trimmed V and J ends, which lost 7 bases and 1 base, there was a span of 13 bases. Per germline, CDR1 DFQATT and CDR2 SNEGSKA (reference sequence). The CDR3, as DNA: TGCAGTGGGGTCCTTGTGGCGAACACTGAAGCTTTCTTT. The encoded protein is CSGVLVANTEAFF.

This clonotype was seen at least ten times. The chain couples TRBV27 to TRBJ1-5; D gene ambiguous. Trimming cost V 2 bases and J 6 bases, with 17 bases left between them. This CDR3 is built from 16 residues. Germline V gene lookup returns CDR1 MNHEY and CDR2 SMNVEV (reference sequence). CDR3 loop: CASSLIGFSGFQPQHF. CDR3 nucleotide sequence: TGTGCCAGCAGTTTAATCGGCTTTTCGGGTTTTCAGCCCCAGCATTTT.